Listed below are T cell receptor beta chains from one sample, sequenced in a study of CD8+ T cells in alopecia areata. The protocol was immunoSEQ multiplex PCR, while the TCRdb copy is restricted to in-frame clones and leaves out a portion. The table has around 150,000 clones, 45% to 60% seen once. Sequenced material: CD4+ T cells sorted from blood. The receptors were gathered from a human donor in good health. Both conserved end residues are part of each CDR3. The D gene is left open where the match is weak.

cdr3_aa: CASSSPRGPSETQYF; v_call: TRBV7-9; j_call: TRBJ2-5; d_call: -
cdr3_aa: CASGLAGATQYF; v_call: TRBV10-3; j_call: TRBJ2-5; d_call: TRBD2
cdr3_aa: CASSPSGRDTQYF; v_call: TRBV5-1; j_call: TRBJ2-3; d_call: TRBD2
cdr3_aa: CASSLTEYEQYF; v_call: TRBV11-1; j_call: TRBJ2-7; d_call: -
cdr3_aa: CASSQRFANTGELFF; v_call: TRBV14; j_call: TRBJ2-2; d_call: -
cdr3_aa: CASSTRQGREGANVLTF; v_call: TRBV7-9; j_call: TRBJ2-6; d_call: -
cdr3_aa: CASSLGQARESGQFF; v_call: TRBV5-6; j_call: TRBJ2-1; d_call: -
cdr3_aa: CASSIEGLWQPQHF; v_call: TRBV19; j_call: TRBJ1-5; d_call: -
cdr3_aa: CSVLGDSDEKLFF; v_call: TRBV29-1; j_call: TRBJ1-4; d_call: -
cdr3_aa: CASSLGLAGDEQFF; v_call: TRBV7-9; j_call: TRBJ2-1; d_call: TRBD2
cdr3_aa: CSVERTRPSYGYTF; v_call: TRBV29-1; j_call: TRBJ1-2; d_call: -
cdr3_aa: CAWNHRDKWAFF; v_call: TRBV30; j_call: TRBJ1-1; d_call: -
cdr3_aa: CSVAGVQETQYF; v_call: TRBV29-1; j_call: TRBJ2-5; d_call: -
cdr3_aa: CSVTSGATYNEQFF; v_call: TRBV29-1; j_call: TRBJ2-1; d_call: -
cdr3_aa: CSVGQGGGETQYF; v_call: TRBV29-1; j_call: TRBJ2-5; d_call: TRBD1
cdr3_aa: CASLYRLAIEAEQYF; v_call: TRBV19; j_call: TRBJ2-7; d_call: -
cdr3_aa: CSVERGRIYGYTF; v_call: TRBV29-1; j_call: TRBJ1-2; d_call: -
cdr3_aa: CASGLILGLSNTEAFF; v_call: TRBV12-5; j_call: TRBJ1-1; d_call: -
cdr3_aa: CARSTGGRALFF; v_call: TRBV30; j_call: TRBJ2-1; d_call: TRBD2
cdr3_aa: CSVEDHFGVPSEQFF; v_call: TRBV29-1; j_call: TRBJ2-1; d_call: -
cdr3_aa: CASSELPGQGTTGELFF; v_call: TRBV18; j_call: TRBJ2-2; d_call: TRBD1
cdr3_aa: CASNGQGGLEETQYF; v_call: TRBV2; j_call: TRBJ2-5; d_call: TRBD1
cdr3_aa: CASSLEAGAYYEQYF; v_call: TRBV5-1; j_call: TRBJ2-7; d_call: -
cdr3_aa: CAISGTGVSNQPQHF; v_call: TRBV10-3; j_call: TRBJ1-5; d_call: TRBD1
cdr3_aa: CASSRGSGEKLFF; v_call: TRBV5-1; j_call: TRBJ1-4; d_call: -
cdr3_aa: CATSRDSSGTVGVF; v_call: TRBV15; j_call: TRBJ2-1; d_call: TRBD2
cdr3_aa: CAISGTGNYGYTF; v_call: TRBV10-3; j_call: TRBJ1-2; d_call: -
cdr3_aa: CSVEDKIGVLHYGYTF; v_call: TRBV29-1; j_call: TRBJ1-2; d_call: -
cdr3_aa: CSVEDWDREQYF; v_call: TRBV29-1; j_call: TRBJ2-7; d_call: TRBD1
cdr3_aa: CASSLGGTAGKVDGYTF; v_call: TRBV5-4; j_call: TRBJ1-2; d_call: -
cdr3_aa: CASTRDRGQTEAFF; v_call: TRBV19; j_call: TRBJ1-1; d_call: TRBD1
cdr3_aa: CSVEQGQETQYF; v_call: TRBV29-1; j_call: TRBJ2-5; d_call: -
cdr3_aa: CASSQVQDTQYF; v_call: TRBV4-1; j_call: TRBJ2-3; d_call: -
cdr3_aa: CASSFRTGEETQYF; v_call: TRBV5-1; j_call: TRBJ2-5; d_call: TRBD1
cdr3_aa: CASSSGQSGANVLTF; v_call: TRBV7-9; j_call: TRBJ2-6; d_call: TRBD1
cdr3_aa: CASTGLAVTGELFF; v_call: TRBV4-1; j_call: TRBJ2-2; d_call: -
cdr3_aa: CASSYGTGEETQYF; v_call: TRBV5-4; j_call: TRBJ2-5; d_call: -
cdr3_aa: CASSVSRNYGYTF; v_call: TRBV2; j_call: TRBJ1-2; d_call: -
cdr3_aa: CASRSTGEGTEAFF; v_call: TRBV2; j_call: TRBJ1-1; d_call: TRBD1
cdr3_aa: CASSLVVSSYEQYF; v_call: TRBV5-1; j_call: TRBJ2-7; d_call: -
cdr3_aa: CASSLDQGGFGTDTQYF; v_call: TRBV5-1; j_call: TRBJ2-3; d_call: -
cdr3_aa: CASKFIDSGANVLTF; v_call: TRBV2; j_call: TRBJ2-6; d_call: -
cdr3_aa: CAWRPRVWQGDNGYTF; v_call: TRBV30; j_call: TRBJ1-2; d_call: -
cdr3_aa: CASSLRGSNQPQHF; v_call: TRBV27; j_call: TRBJ1-5; d_call: -
cdr3_aa: CASSQRQGSYNEQFF; v_call: TRBV25-1; j_call: TRBJ2-1; d_call: -
cdr3_aa: CASSPSGQGGTGELFF; v_call: TRBV5-1; j_call: TRBJ2-2; d_call: TRBD1
cdr3_aa: CASSQGSGRYEQYF; v_call: TRBV23-1; j_call: TRBJ2-7; d_call: TRBD2
cdr3_aa: CASSREVTGEDGYTF; v_call: TRBV18; j_call: TRBJ1-2; d_call: TRBD1
cdr3_aa: CASSLAHQPRMWYTF; v_call: TRBV28; j_call: TRBJ1-2; d_call: -
cdr3_aa: CASSLSLNQAMNTEAFF; v_call: TRBV5-6; j_call: TRBJ1-1; d_call: -
cdr3_aa: CSVQTRALNTEAFF; v_call: TRBV29-1; j_call: TRBJ1-1; d_call: -
cdr3_aa: CASSLERGRETQYF; v_call: TRBV27; j_call: TRBJ2-5; d_call: -
cdr3_aa: CASSEALRGNNEQFF; v_call: TRBV2; j_call: TRBJ2-1; d_call: -
cdr3_aa: CASSYSMSGETQYF; v_call: TRBV27; j_call: TRBJ2-5; d_call: -
cdr3_aa: CASSQMGGRETQYF; v_call: TRBV28; j_call: TRBJ2-5; d_call: -
cdr3_aa: CASSPRRGPSTGELFF; v_call: TRBV25-1; j_call: TRBJ2-2; d_call: -
cdr3_aa: CASSGTGSYEQYF; v_call: TRBV25-1; j_call: TRBJ2-7; d_call: -
cdr3_aa: CSGEFSGANVLTF; v_call: TRBV29-1; j_call: TRBJ2-6; d_call: -